This T cell receptor beta chain was obtained from a study of T cell responses to AZD1222 COVID-19 vaccine. Some clones are missing from TCRdb's copy, which holds only in-frame ones; the method was immunoSEQ multiplex PCR. The sample lists about 130,000 clones, roughly 86% seen once, with under 6% in the top ten. The germline V and J ends were trimmed by 4 bases and 0 bases, with 13 bases remaining between them. Germline CDR1 is LNHDA and CDR2 is SQIVND (reference sequence). This CDR3 region has 16 residues. The input for sequencing was peripheral blood, taken 28 days after the second AZD1222 dose. The clonotype comes from an adult who received the AZD1222 COVID-19 vaccine. The chain has TRBV19 and TRBJ1-5; tentatively, D is TRBD1 (6 bases). CDR3 sequence reads: CASSNPGQLSNQPQHF. CDR3 coding DNA: TGTGCCAGTAGTAACCCCGGACAGCTTAGCAATCAGCCCCAGCATTTT.